This TCR beta chain was identified in a study of cytomegalovirus exposure and HLA in healthy donors. Primers: 60 Vbeta forward and 13 Jbeta reverse. The method was immunoSEQ multiplex PCR; TCRdb's version includes in-frame clones alone and lacks a portion of them. The repertoire consists of 200,000 to 250,000 clones, with about 83% occurring once and the leading ten covering approximately 1.4%. Note on this clone: As yet, its antigen is unknown.

Study-wide points: Immune exposure information available was restricted to CMV serostatus.

V lost 5 bases, J lost 4 bases, and 4 bases stayed unmatched. Germline V gene lookup returns CDR1 MNHEY and CDR2 SVGAGI. The CDR3 contains 13 residues. This sequence joins TRBV6-5 and TRBJ1-2; 7 bases are shared with TRBD1. The receptor was isolated from a girl aged 10-17 years in good health and CMV-seronegative. Sample: PBMCs. CDR3 coding DNA: TGTGCCAGCAGTCGGACAGGCCCCTATGGCTACACCTTC. This sequence encodes CASSRTGPYGYTF.